The entry that follows covers one TCR beta chain sequence. Trimming removed 2 bases at V and 2 bases at J, with 16 bases between. Per the germline V gene, CDR1 is SEHNR and CDR2 is FQNEAQ (reference sequence). The CDR3 consists of 16 residues. The record originates from a study of PD-L1 blockade in urothelial cancer. At the level of the study: Blood analyses occurred 3 weeks (second dose) and 6 weeks post treatment start.

The repertoire was sequenced with immunoSEQ multiplex PCR; TCRdb's copy has only in-frame clones and lacks some. The sample holds almost 90,000 clones, around 84% seen once. Time point described: pretreatment peripheral blood. Each patient presented with locally advanced or metastatic urothelial carcinoma. Sample contribution per patient ranged from 1 to 8, covering pretreatment and on-treatment. The clonotype was recovered from a man between 60 and 70 years old with urothelial cancer. The rearrangement joins TRBV7-9 to TRBJ2-7, with a tentative D call TRBD2 (6 bases). Sequencing used PBMCs, obtained around atezolizumab (anti-PD-L1) treatment. CDR3 residues: CASSLYASERTYEQYF. The CDR3 DNA is TGTGCCAGCAGCTTATATGCTAGCGAGAGGACCTACGAGCAGTACTTC.